Shown below are 17 T cell receptor beta chains from a single sample sequenced in a study of blood T cell repertoires in COVID-19. Here immunoSEQ multiplex PCR was the method, and the copy in TCRdb shows in-frame clones only, minus some. The sample lists about 480,000 clones; about 85% were seen once. The sample was PBMCs or T cells enriched from blood (not recorded which). These receptors came from a woman aged 60-75 years who had recovered from COVID-19.

This chain links TRBV25-1 with TRBJ1-5; TRBD1 might be the D (5 bases). The CDR3 has 14 amino acids. CDR1 and CDR2 from the germline V gene are MGHDK and SYGVNS. Trimming left V 0 bases short and J 9 bases short, with 12 bases between. In DNA, the CDR3 is TGTGCCAGCAGTGAATACAGCGGGAGGGGGCCCCAGCATTTT. Its translation is CASSEYSGRGPQHF.

The chain couples TRBV27 to TRBJ1-1; D unresolved. Per germline, CDR1 MNHEY and CDR2 SMNVEV (reference sequence). CDR3 length: 13 residues. V was trimmed by 3 bases and J by 3 bases, leaving 8 bases between them. The CDR3 region has the DNA TGTGCCAGCAGTTTCCTAATTTACACTGAAGCTTTCTTT. Encoded protein: CASSFLIYTEAFF.

The J gene is TRBJ2-7, the V gene TRBV6-6, with 11 bases fitting TRBD2. The V and J ends lost 6 bases and 3 bases, in that order; junction bases with no gene match: 7. In germline, CDR1 is MNHNY, CDR2 SVGAGI (reference sequence). The CDR3 spans 15 residues. Here the CDR3 DNA reads TGTGCCAGCAGGGCCGGGACTAGCGGAATCTACGAGCAGTACGTC. Its translation: CASRAGTSGIYEQYV.

This clone was observed a few times. The chain uses TRBV4-1 and TRBJ2-7; 9 nucleotides align to TRBD1. Looked up from germline, CDR1 is MGHRA and CDR2 is YSYEKL. The CDR3 contains 13 residues. Trimming cost V 6 bases and J 5 bases; bases outside gene matches: 5. The CDR3 DNA is TGCGCCAGCAGAGGGACAGGGCTCAACGAGCAGTACTTC. Its translation: CASRGTGLNEQYF.

This chain links TRBV6-5 with TRBJ1-2; 9 nucleotides match TRBD1. V dropped 11 bases and J dropped 2; count of bases not matched to a gene: 9. CDR3 length equals 14 residues. Germline CDR1 reads MNHEY; CDR2 reads SVGAGI. CDR3 residues: CAGQPGTGNYGYTF. The CDR3 coding sequence is TGTGCCGGCCAACCGGGGACAGGGAACTATGGCTACACCTTC.

The rearrangement links TRBV19 to TRBJ1-5; TRBD1 matches at 8 bases. Germline CDR1 is LNHDA and CDR2 is SQIVND (reference sequence). The CDR3 sequence is 15 residues long. J was trimmed by 5 bases and V by 6 bases; bases with no gene match: 9. The CDR3 nucleotides are TGTGCCAGTAGCCTTCTGTTCAGGGGGCATCAGCCCCAGCATTTT. Translated, it gives CASSLLFRGHQPQHF.

The chain links TRBV25-1 to TRBJ2-5; TRBD1 is a possible D gene (7 bases). Trimming cost V 1 base and J 2 bases, with 14 bases left between them. Germline values: CDR1 MGHDK, CDR2 SYGVNS. This CDR3 has 16 amino acids. The CDR3, as DNA: TGTGCCAGCAGTGAATCTGGGGGGACAGATCAAGAGACCCAGTACTTC. Translating it yields CASSESGGTDQETQYF.

The chain carries TRBV21-1 and TRBJ2-2; TRBD1 is the table's D call, not checked against the DNA. TRBV21-1 constitutes a pseudogene. The CDR3 contains 15 residues. The CDR3 protein is CASSLGDNNTGELFF. The CDR3 DNA sequence: TGTGCCAGCAGCTTAGGGGACAATAACACCGGGGAGCTGTTTTTT.

The CDR3 bases are TGTGCCACCAGCAGAGAAGAAGCGTTGGGACTCGGAAATCAGCCCCAGCATTTT. Translation: CATSREEALGLGNQPQHF. The chain carries TRBV15 and TRBJ1-5, with TRBD1 as a possible D gene (5 bases). The CDR3 covers 18 residues. With 0 bases removed from V and 4 bases from J, the gap between germline ends came to 19 bases. Germline V CDR1 and CDR2: LNHNV, YYDKDF (reference sequence).

This clone was counted between two and nine times. This may be a read error, as it is one base from a much larger clone. The sample carries other DNA sequences with the same CDR3. This chain connects TRBV5-1 to TRBJ1-1, with D possibly matching TRBD1 (6 bases). The germline V gene has CDR1 SGHRS and CDR2 YFSETQ. The CDR3 extends over 17 amino acids. V was cut by 3 bases and J by 1 base, with 19 bases left in between. Written as DNA, the CDR3 is TGCGCCAGCAGCTCCGGTTGGAGGGGGGGGCGGAACACTGAAGCTTTCTTT. Translation: CASSSGWRGGRNTEAFF. The full variable domain, completed using reference TRBV5-1 and TRBJ1-1, is KAGVTQTPRYLIKTRGQQVTLSCSPISGHRSVSWYQQTPGQGLQFLFEYFSETQRNKGNFPGRFSGRQFSNSRSEMNVSTLELGDSALYLCASSSGWRGGRNTEAFFGQGTRLTVV.

This chain uses TRBV24-1 with TRBJ2-3; 9 nucleotides match TRBD1. This CDR3 region has 18 residues. V lost 1 base, J lost 4 bases, and 11 bases stayed unmatched. Germline V gives CDR1 KGHDR, CDR2 SFDVKD. CDR3 DNA sequence: TGTGCCACCAGTGATTTAGGGGGGGGACAGGGAGCACCAGATACGCAGTATTTT. It encodes CATSDLGGGQGAPDTQYF.

The chain links TRBV7-7 to TRBJ2-3, with D perhaps matching TRBD1 (5 bases). This CDR3 is built from 13 residues. Germline V gene lookup returns CDR1 SSHAT and CDR2 FNYEAQ (reference sequence). CDR3 in amino acids: CASSAGLTDTQYF. The CDR3 DNA is TGTGCTAGCTCGGCAGGGCTAACAGATACGCAGTATTTT.

The chain couples TRBV7-6 to TRBJ2-2; 9 bases agree with TRBD2. V shed 4 bases and J 6 bases; nucleotides not matched to a gene: 9. CDR1 is SGHVS, CDR2 FNYEAQ, per germline. This CDR3 has 16 residues. The CDR3 DNA sequence: TGTGCCAGCAGCTCCCTAGCTAGCGGGGTAGCCGGGGAGCTGTTTTTT. It encodes CASSSLASGVAGELFF.

This chain links TRBV10-3 with TRBJ2-2; 10 bases are a match to TRBD1. The CDR3 sequence is 16 residues long. V lost 10 bases, J lost 1 base, and 9 bases stayed unmatched. From germline, CDR1 is ENHRY and CDR2 SYGVKD. CDR3 loop: CATSTGGDRNTGELFF. The CDR3 coding sequence is TGTGCCACCTCGACAGGGGGCGATCGGAACACCGGGGAGCTGTTTTTT.

The V and J genes are TRBV5-4 and TRBJ2-2; 8 positions match TRBD2. Losses at the gene ends were 0 bases for V and 3 bases for J; bases not matched to a gene: 10. The CDR3 is made up of 18 amino acids. Germline assignment: CDR1 SGHNT and CDR2 YYREEE (reference sequence). CDR3 coding DNA: TGTGCCAGCAGCTTGGGAGGAGCGGGGGCCCTGTACACCGGGGAGCTGTTTTTT. Protein sequence: CASSLGGAGALYTGELFF.

The chain combines TRBV11-2 with TRBJ2-2, with TRBD2 identical over 12 bases. Trimming removed 4 bases from V and 7 bases from J; junction bases left unmatched: 7. The CDR3 sequence is 16 residues long. Per the germline V gene, CDR1 is SGHAT and CDR2 is FQNNGV. In DNA, the CDR3 is TGTGCCAGCAGCTCCCGGACTAGCGGGGATGTCGGGGAGCTGTTTTTT. Protein sequence: CASSSRTSGDVGELFF.

This sequence joins TRBV21-1 and TRBJ2-7; TRBD1, the table's D call, was not compared with the DNA. TRBV21-1 is a known pseudogene. The CDR3 runs 19 residues. CDR3 in DNA: TGTGCCAGCAGCAAAAAAAACCTCCGGACAGGCCCCACCACCTACGAGCAGTACTTC. Translating it yields CASSKKNLRTGPTTYEQYF.